Listed here is a single T cell receptor (beta chain). This record belongs to a study of blood T cell repertoires in COVID-19. The method was immunoSEQ multiplex PCR; TCRdb's version includes in-frame clones alone and lacks a portion of them. The sample comprises about 170,000 clones, about three quarters of which are singletons, and about 8.3% rests with the top ten. This CDR3 is 14 amino acids long. The rearrangement links TRBV21-1 to TRBJ2-5; the table gives TRBD1 as D, unverified against the DNA. TRBV21-1 is a pseudogene locus. Sequenced: peripheral blood. The source of this sequence is a man in his 60s with acute or convalescent COVID-19. CDR3 in DNA: TGTGCCAGCAGACGTGGACAGGGTCGAGAGACCCAGTACTTC. Its translation: CASRRGQGRETQYF.